This note documents a single T cell receptor beta chain sequence. Its antigen remains unidentified. These data originate in a study of PD-1 blockade in classical Hodgkin lymphoma. Study results and limitations: A significant rise in TCR diversity was seen by C4D1 for CD4+ cells but not for CD8+ cells. Patients newly diagnosed and complete responders had comparable baseline diversity.

Patients all relapsed after autologous stem cell transplantation, and there was variation in brentuximab vedotin exposure. Sequencing used immunoSEQ multiplex PCR; TCRdb keeps in-frame clones, though not all of them. The table includes more than 85,000 clones, around 90% detected once. The CDR3 has 12 residues. The V and J ends lost 6 bases and 6 bases respectively, with 11 bases between them. Per germline, CDR1 GTSNPN and CDR2 SVGIG (reference sequence). This receptor was taken from a human donor with classical Hodgkin lymphoma. The sequenced sample was peripheral blood mononuclear cells (PBMCs), obtained before the second cycle of nivolumab. V and J are TRBV30 and TRBJ1-4; D perhaps matches TRBD1 (6 bases). CDR3 sequence (DNA): TGTGCCTGCGGGGGCGGGGATGAAAAACTGTTTTTT. Its protein is CACGGGDEKLFF.